A selection of T cell receptor beta chains follows, all from one sample in a study of blood T cells in healthy people across ages. Each CDR3 protein gets one entry after TCRdb re-called the 5' RACE reads with MiXCR. The sample contains about 1.4 million distinct CDR3 sequences, roughly 59% of which appear only once. The material sequenced was blood. The receptors come from a man younger than 30 in good health. Each CDR3 is given with its conserved first and last residue. A D gene is named only where the DNA matches it firmly. The listing skips clone size in some rows; elsewhere it reads once, few, many or a size class.

cdr3_nt: TGTGCCACCTCCCGGGGGGCGACTAATGAAAAACTGTTTTTT
cdr3_aa: CATSRGATNEKLFF
j_call: TRBJ1-4
d_call: .
v_call: TRBV15
clone_size: few

cdr3_nt: TGTGCCAGCAGTCAAGGGAGCTCCTACAATGAGCAGTACTTC
cdr3_aa: CASSQGSSYNEQYF
j_call: TRBJ2-7
d_call: .
v_call: TRBV25-1
clone_size: .

cdr3_nt: TGTGCCAGCAGCCCCTGGGCAGAAACACAAGAGACCCAGTACTTC
cdr3_aa: CASSPWAETQETQYF
j_call: TRBJ2-5
d_call: .
v_call: TRBV7-8
clone_size: .

cdr3_nt: TGTGCCACCAGCAGAGTGGGGGTAAAGGTTTACGAGCAGTACTTC
cdr3_aa: CATSRVGVKVYEQYF
j_call: TRBJ2-7
d_call: .
v_call: TRBV15
clone_size: few

cdr3_nt: TGCAGCGTTGAAGTGGTAGCGGGAGCCGCTGTCAGGCTGGATACGCAGTATTTT
cdr3_aa: CSVEVVAGAAVRLDTQYF
j_call: TRBJ2-3
d_call: TRBD2
v_call: TRBV29-1
clone_size: few

cdr3_nt: TGTGCCAGCGAACTAGACCCGTTACCGGGGACCGACGAGCAGTACTTC
cdr3_aa: CASELDPLPGTDEQYF
j_call: TRBJ2-7
d_call: .
v_call: TRBV6-1
clone_size: .

cdr3_nt: TGTGCCAGCAGTGAATGGTGGGGGGGACAAGAGACCCAGTACTTC
cdr3_aa: CASSEWWGGQETQYF
j_call: TRBJ2-5
d_call: TRBD2
v_call: TRBV6-4
clone_size: .

cdr3_nt: TGTGCCAGCAGCATACGACTAGCGGGAAATGAGCAGTTCTTC
cdr3_aa: CASSIRLAGNEQFF
j_call: TRBJ2-1
d_call: TRBD2
v_call: TRBV7-2
clone_size: .

cdr3_nt: TGTGCCAGCAGCCCTGACAGGGGGAACTCCTACGAGCAGTACTTC
cdr3_aa: CASSPDRGNSYEQYF
j_call: TRBJ2-7
d_call: .
v_call: TRBV21-1
clone_size: few

cdr3_nt: TGTGCCAGCAGTTTATTGCGCAGGGGTACCTACGAGCAGTACTTC
cdr3_aa: CASSLLRRGTYEQYF
j_call: TRBJ2-7
d_call: .
v_call: TRBV28
clone_size: .

cdr3_nt: TGTGCCAGCAGTTACTCTAGGACGGTAGCCAATTCACCCCTCCACTTT
cdr3_aa: CASSYSRTVANSPLHF
j_call: TRBJ1-6
d_call: .
v_call: TRBV6-2/TRBV6-3
clone_size: few

cdr3_nt: TGCAGTGCTAGGATTAGCGCGGCCCACAATGAGCAGTTCTTC
cdr3_aa: CSARISAAHNEQFF
j_call: TRBJ2-1
d_call: .
v_call: TRBV20-1
clone_size: .

cdr3_nt: TGTGCCAGCAGTGAACGGGACAGGGGCTACGAGCAGTACTTC
cdr3_aa: CASSERDRGYEQYF
j_call: TRBJ2-7
d_call: TRBD1
v_call: TRBV25-1
clone_size: .

cdr3_nt: TGCGCCAGCAGCCAAGATGGGGTTACCGGCCATGAGCAGTTCTTC
cdr3_aa: CASSQDGVTGHEQFF
j_call: TRBJ2-1
d_call: .
v_call: TRBV4-1
clone_size: .

cdr3_nt: TGCAGTGCCAACAAGCGGGATAGCACAGATACGCAGTATTTT
cdr3_aa: CSANKRDSTDTQYF
j_call: TRBJ2-3
d_call: TRBD2
v_call: TRBV20-1
clone_size: .

cdr3_nt: TGTGCCAGCAGTTTAGATCCCTTTTCACCCCTCCACTTT
cdr3_aa: CASSLDPFSPLHF
j_call: TRBJ1-6
d_call: .
v_call: TRBV12-3/TRBV12-4
clone_size: .

cdr3_nt: TGTGCCAGCACCCCAAGGAACACAGATACGCAGTATTTT
cdr3_aa: CASTPRNTDTQYF
j_call: TRBJ2-3
d_call: .
v_call: TRBV7-9
clone_size: .

cdr3_nt: TGCGCCAGCAGCTTGGGATTAGGTTACACAGATACGCAGTATTTT
cdr3_aa: CASSLGLGYTDTQYF
j_call: TRBJ2-3
d_call: .
v_call: TRBV5-1
clone_size: .